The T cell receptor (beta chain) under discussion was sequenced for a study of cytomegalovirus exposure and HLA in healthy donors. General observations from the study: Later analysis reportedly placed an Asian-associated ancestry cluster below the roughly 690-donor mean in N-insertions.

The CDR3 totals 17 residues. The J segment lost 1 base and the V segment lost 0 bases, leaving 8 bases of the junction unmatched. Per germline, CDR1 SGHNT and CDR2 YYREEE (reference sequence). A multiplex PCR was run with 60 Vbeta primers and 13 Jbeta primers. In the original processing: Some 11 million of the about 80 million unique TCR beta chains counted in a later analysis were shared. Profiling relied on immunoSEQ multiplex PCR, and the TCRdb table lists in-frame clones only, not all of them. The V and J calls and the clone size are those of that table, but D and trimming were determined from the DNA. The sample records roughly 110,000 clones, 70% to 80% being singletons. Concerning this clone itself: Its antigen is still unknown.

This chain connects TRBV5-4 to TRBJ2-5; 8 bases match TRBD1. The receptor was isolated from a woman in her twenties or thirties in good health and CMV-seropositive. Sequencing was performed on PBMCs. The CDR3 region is CASSLVKGQVLQETQYF. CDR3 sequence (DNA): TGTGCCAGCAGCTTGGTTAAGGGACAGGTACTCCAAGAGACCCAGTACTTC.